These 11 T cell receptor beta chains were sequenced from one sample in a study of blood T cells in healthy people across ages. Primers used in a second PCR of about 6 to 12 cycles were a sample-barcoded 5' primer and a J-beta primer mix. TCRdb ran MiXCR on the 5' RACE reads and lists one entry per CDR3 protein. The sample carries approximately 1.5 million distinct CDR3 sequences, around 35% recorded once. The material sequenced was blood. The receptors originated from a woman in her twenties or thirties in good health.

This clonotype came up a few times. This chain links TRBV10-3 with TRBJ1-1; TRBD1 might be the D (5 bases). The V end was cut by 3 bases, the J end by 2 bases, with 10 bases between. CDR1 is ENHRY, CDR2 SYGVKD, per germline. CDR3 length: 14 amino acids. The CDR3 nucleotides are TGTGCCATCAGTGACGACAGAGCTAACACTGAAGCTTTCTTT. The encoded protein is CAISDDRANTEAFF.

The chain employs TRBV28 and TRBJ2-4, with D perhaps TRBD1 (5 bases). Judging by the DNA end, TRBJ2-7 fits better; the J call may be wrong. The CDR3 extends over 14 amino acids. In germline, CDR1 is MDHEN, CDR2 SYDVKM. The chain's CDR3 is CASSLANQGYEQYF. CDR3 bases: TGTGCCAGCAGTTTAGCGAATCAGGGCTACGAGCAGTACTTC.

The V call is TRBV7-2, the J call TRBJ2-3, with 7 bases aligning to TRBD1. CDR3 length: 12 residues. V was clipped by 5 bases and J by 7 bases; unmatched bases: 3. Germline values: CDR1 SGHTA, CDR2 FQGNSA. This chain's CDR3 is CASSNRGNTQYF. Here the CDR3 DNA reads TGTGCCAGCAGCAACAGGGGAAATACGCAGTATTTT.

The CDR3 loop is CSVDRGNFGGYTF. In DNA form, the CDR3 reads TGCAGCGTTGATAGGGGGAATTTTGGTGGCTACACCTTC. The rearrangement joins TRBV29-1 to TRBJ1-2; weak D call: TRBD1 (6 bases). V was trimmed by 3 bases and J by 7 bases, leaving 15 bases between them. The CDR3 spans 13 residues. Germline lookup yields CDR1 SQVTM and CDR2 ANQGSEA.

In its sample, this clonotype was seen many times. The V gene is TRBV4-2, the J gene TRBJ2-3, with 8 bases identical to TRBD2. This CDR3 comprises 15 residues. CDR1 is LGHNA and CDR2 is YNFKEQ in the germline V gene. J was trimmed by 4 bases and V by 0 bases; bases with no gene match: 3. The CDR3 loop reads CASSQEKRGSDTQYF. For the CDR3, the DNA is TGTGCCAGCAGCCAAGAAAAGCGGGGGTCAGATACGCAGTATTTT.

This clonotype has ten or more counts. The V and J genes are TRBV20-1 and TRBJ2-5, with D perhaps being TRBD1 or TRBD2 (6 bases each). CDR1 is DFQATT and CDR2 is SNEGSKA in the germline V gene (reference sequence). CDR3 size: 18 residues. V was shortened by 0 bases and J by 2 bases, with 22 bases between the two germline ends. CDR3 residues: CSARDLGPGGYYQETQYF. The CDR3 nucleotides are TGCAGTGCTAGAGATCTGGGGCCCGGGGGCTACTATCAAGAGACCCAGTACTTC.

Worth noting for this clonotype: A junction boundary mismatches the germline segment, possibly from a read error. The chain combines TRBV5-1 with TRBJ1-4; D is undetermined. Germline V gene lookup returns CDR1 SGHRS and CDR2 YFSETQ. The CDR3 totals 14 residues. In DNA form, the CDR3 reads TGCGCCAACAGCTTCTCCGCAACTAATGAAAAACTGTTTTTT. Encoded protein: CANSFSATNEKLFF. Full variable domain (missing parts from reference TRBV5-1 and TRBJ1-4): KAGVTQTPRYLIKTRGQQVTLSCSPISGHRSVSWYQQTPGQGLQFLFEYFSETQRNKGNFPGRFSGRQFSNSRSEMNVSTLELGDSALYLCANSFSATNEKLFFGSGTQLSVL.

In its sample, this clonotype was seen a few times. The gene calls are TRBV25-1 and TRBJ2-5; 7 nucleotides align to TRBD1. With V trimmed by 8 bases and J by 2 bases, 8 bases remained unmatched. This CDR3 is built from 14 residues. CDR1 is MGHDK, CDR2 SYGVNS, per germline. The chain's CDR3 is CASHRDRLQETQYF. Written as DNA, the CDR3 is TGTGCCAGCCACCGGGACAGATTACAAGAGACCCAGTACTTC. Based on the CDR3 plus reference TRBV25-1 and TRBJ2-5, the full variable domain is EADIYQTPRYLVIGTGKKITLECSQTMGHDKMYWYQQDPGMELHLIHYSYGVNSTEKGDLSSESTVSRIRTEHFPLTLESARPSHTSQYLCASHRDRLQETQYFGPGTRLLVL.

This clonotype turned up a few times. The CDR3: CASGRGSVETQYF. The CDR3 DNA reads TGTGCCAGCGGTAGGGGGAGCGTGGAGACCCAGTACTTC. The rearrangement links TRBV27 to TRBJ2-5; possibly TRBD1 for D (6 bases). This CDR3 comprises 13 residues. Trimming took off 8 bases at V and 5 bases at J, with 15 bases between the two ends. The germline gives CDR1 MNHEY, CDR2 SMNVEV (reference sequence).

CDR3 protein: CASSLGSLAGGEQFF. For the CDR3, the DNA is TGTGCCAGCAGCTTAGGGTCCCTAGCGGGAGGGGAGCAGTTCTTC. This rearrangement joins TRBV7-9 to TRBJ2-1, with TRBD2 matching over 12 bases. V trimming: 1 base; J trimming: 10 bases; junction bases outside the gene matches: 5. Germline V lookup: CDR1 SEHNR, CDR2 FQNEAQ (reference sequence). This CDR3 has 15 residues. The full variable domain, completed using reference TRBV7-9 and TRBJ2-1, is DTGVSQNPRHKITKRGQNVTFRCDPISEHNRLYWYRQTLGQGPEFLTYFQNEAQLEKSRLLSDRFSAERPKGSFSTLEIQRTEQGDSAMYLCASSLGSLAGGEQFFGPGTRLTVL.

This clonotype came up a few times. The chain is built from TRBV20-1 and TRBJ1-6; D is unclear. The V gene lost 3 bases and the J gene lost 8 bases, with 11 bases spanning the gap. This CDR3 region has 13 residues. Germline assignment: CDR1 DFQATT and CDR2 SNEGSKA (reference sequence). DNA of the CDR3: TGCAGTGCTAGTTTAGGTTCGGATTCACCCCTCCACTTT. Translating gives CSASLGSDSPLHF.